The T cell receptor (beta chain) under discussion was sequenced for a study of blood T cell repertoires in COVID-19. Study-level information: From T cells, B-cell-depleted T cells, or PBMCs came the material, which was cDNA or gDNA.

As originally analysed: Cell counts per sample came from amplifying reference gene primers. Only in-frame clones appear in the TCRdb table, and some are missing; sequencing was by immunoSEQ multiplex PCR. D and trimming were read from the DNA, whereas the V and J calls and clone size are those reported in that table. The sample records roughly 26,000 clones, 92% being singletons. The V and J ends lost 4 bases and 6 bases respectively, with 17 bases between them. The CDR3 length is 15 residues. The germline V gene encodes CDR1 SGHRS and CDR2 YFSETQ. Specimen: peripheral blood. The chain couples TRBV5-1 to TRBJ2-1, with D possibly being TRBD2 (7 bases). This TCR was recovered from a human donor in a cohort sampled during active COVID-19. The chain's CDR3 is CASSLKRGGFNEQFF. The CDR3 nucleotides read TGCGCCAGCAGCCTGAAGAGGGGGGGCTTCAATGAGCAGTTCTTC.